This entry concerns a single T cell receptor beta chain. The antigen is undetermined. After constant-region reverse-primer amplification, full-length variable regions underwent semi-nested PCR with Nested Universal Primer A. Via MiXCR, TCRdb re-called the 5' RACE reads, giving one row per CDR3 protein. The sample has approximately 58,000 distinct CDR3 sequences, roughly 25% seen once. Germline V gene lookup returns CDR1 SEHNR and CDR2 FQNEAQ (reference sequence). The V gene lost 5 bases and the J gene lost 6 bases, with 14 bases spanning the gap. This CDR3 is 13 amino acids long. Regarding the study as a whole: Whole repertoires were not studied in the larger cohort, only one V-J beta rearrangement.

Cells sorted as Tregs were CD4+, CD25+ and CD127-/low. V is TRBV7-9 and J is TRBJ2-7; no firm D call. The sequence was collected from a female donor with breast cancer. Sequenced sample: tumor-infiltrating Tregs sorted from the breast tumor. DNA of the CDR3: TGTGCCAGCAGCCCTCAGCGCCCTTCCGAGCAGTACTTC. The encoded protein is CASSPQRPSEQYF. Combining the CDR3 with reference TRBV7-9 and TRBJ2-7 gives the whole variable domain DTGVSQNPRHKITKRGQNVTFRCDPISEHNRLYWYRQTLGQGPEFLTYFQNEAQLEKSRLLSDRFSAERPKGSFSTLEIQRTEQGDSAMYLCASSPQRPSEQYFGPGTRLTVT.